A selection of T cell receptor beta chains follows, all from one sample in a study of long-term antiretroviral therapy in people with HIV. TCRdb's copy holds only in-frame clones and misses some; the assay was immunoSEQ multiplex PCR. The table lists just under 40,000 clones, approximately 86% of them singletons. This specimen was unsorted PBMCs, taken just before starting antiretroviral therapy. These receptors came from a woman under 30 with HIV. The CDR3 runs from the conserved cysteine through the conserved F or W. D genes are given only for firm matches. Clone sizes are given selectively: once, few, many, or a class where the clone is expanded.

v_gene: TRBV18
j_gene: TRBJ1-2
abundance: few
d_gene: TRBD1
CDR3aa: CASSPLGTEVYYGYTF
CDR3nt: TGTGCCAGCTCACCGCTCGGGACAGAAGTTTACTATGGCTACACCTTC

v_gene: TRBV28
j_gene: TRBJ1-2
abundance: -
d_gene: TRBD1
CDR3aa: CASTSGGGYGYTF
CDR3nt: TGTGCCAGCACTTCAGGGGGCGGATATGGCTACACCTTC

v_gene: TRBV6-1
j_gene: TRBJ2-7
abundance: -
d_gene: -
CDR3aa: CASSRTAQSYEQYF
CDR3nt: TGTGCCAGCAGTCGGACAGCCCAATCCTACGAGCAGTACTTC

v_gene: TRBV5-6
j_gene: TRBJ2-7
abundance: -
d_gene: -
CDR3aa: CVSSLDGGSYEQYF
CDR3nt: TGTGTCAGCAGCTTGGATGGGGGTAGCTACGAGCAGTACTTC

v_gene: TRBV7-3
j_gene: TRBJ2-2
abundance: -
d_gene: -
CDR3aa: CASSLRGGLTTGELFF
CDR3nt: TGTGCCAGCAGCTTAAGGGGAGGACTGACAACCGGGGAGCTGTTTTTT

v_gene: TRBV4-3
j_gene: TRBJ1-1
abundance: -
d_gene: -
CDR3aa: CASSPRGLGTEAFF
CDR3nt: TGCGCCAGCAGCCCCAGGGGTCTTGGCACTGAAGCTTTCTTT

v_gene: TRBV4-1
j_gene: TRBJ1-2
abundance: -
d_gene: TRBD1
CDR3aa: CASSHLGTGGLSGYGYTF
CDR3nt: TGCGCCAGCAGCCATTTAGGGACAGGGGGCCTATCTGGATATGGCTACACCTTC

v_gene: TRBV9
j_gene: TRBJ2-2
abundance: once
d_gene: TRBD2
CDR3aa: CASSTSGNGAGELFF
CDR3nt: TGTGCCAGCAGCACAAGCGGGAACGGGGCCGGGGAGCTGTTTTTT

v_gene: TRBV4-1
j_gene: TRBJ1-4
abundance: -
d_gene: -
CDR3aa: CASSQGTSNEKLFF
CDR3nt: TGCGCCAGCAGCCAAGGGACCAGTAATGAAAAACTGTTTTTT

v_gene: TRBV27
j_gene: TRBJ2-7
abundance: few
d_gene: -
CDR3aa: CASSPTRQMLGHEQYF
CDR3nt: TGTGCCAGCAGTCCTACCCGACAGATGTTAGGGCACGAGCAGTACTTC

v_gene: TRBV19
j_gene: TRBJ2-2
abundance: -
d_gene: -
CDR3aa: CASSIARYTGELFF
CDR3nt: TGTGCCAGTAGTATAGCCCGGTACACCGGGGAGCTGTTTTTT

v_gene: TRBV28
j_gene: TRBJ1-1
abundance: -
d_gene: -
CDR3aa: CASSFGITEAFF
CDR3nt: TGTGCCAGCAGTTTTGGTATCACTGAAGCTTTCTTT